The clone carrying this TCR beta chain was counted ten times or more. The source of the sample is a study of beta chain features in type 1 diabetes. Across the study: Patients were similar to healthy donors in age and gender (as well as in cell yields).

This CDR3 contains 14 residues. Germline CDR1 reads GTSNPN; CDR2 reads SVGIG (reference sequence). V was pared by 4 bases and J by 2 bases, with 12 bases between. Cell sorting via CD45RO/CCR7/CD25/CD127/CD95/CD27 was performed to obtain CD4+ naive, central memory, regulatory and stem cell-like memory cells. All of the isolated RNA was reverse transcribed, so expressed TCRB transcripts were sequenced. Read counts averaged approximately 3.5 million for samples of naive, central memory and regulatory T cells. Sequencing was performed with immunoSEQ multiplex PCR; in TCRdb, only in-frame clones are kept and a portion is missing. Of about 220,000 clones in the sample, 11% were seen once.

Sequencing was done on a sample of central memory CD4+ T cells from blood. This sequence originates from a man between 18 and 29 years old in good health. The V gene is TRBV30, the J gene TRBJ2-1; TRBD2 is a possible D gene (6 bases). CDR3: CAWIVGSPYNEQFF. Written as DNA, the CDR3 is TGTGCCTGGATTGTCGGGAGCCCCTACAATGAGCAGTTCTTC.